The 17 T cell receptor beta chains given below trace back to one sample, sequenced in a study of shared clonotypes between healthy human individuals. Data came from immunoSEQ multiplex PCR; TCRdb stores just in-frame clones and leaves some out. The data hold fewer than 3 million clones, with 85% to 95% observed a single time. Material for sequencing was naive CD4+ T cells from PBMCs. This sample's subset: CD45RA+ positively selected. The receptors come from a man younger than 30 in good health. Some clones in this sample may be carry-over from other donors' samples.

The rearrangement uses TRBV7-2 and TRBJ1-1; D possibly corresponds to TRBD1 (5 bases). The germline CDR1 and CDR2 sequences are SGHTA and FQGNSA. The CDR3 extends over 15 amino acids. V was trimmed by 5 bases and J by 1 base, leaving 14 bases between them. The CDR3 reads CASSPRWGGNTEAFF. DNA for the CDR3: TGTGCCAGCAGCCCTCGCTGGGGGGGGAACACTGAAGCTTTCTTT.

The CDR3 DNA reads as TGTGCCAGCAGCCGAGGCGGACAGCCCGATAGCAATCAGCCCCAGCATTTT. Translating it yields CASSRGGQPDSNQPQHF. The chain links TRBV5-8 to TRBJ1-5, with D tentatively TRBD1 (6 bases). Germline assignment: CDR1 SGHTS and CDR2 YDEGEE. Between the trimmed V and J ends, which lost 4 bases and 0 bases, there was a span of 17 bases. The length of the CDR3 is 17 residues. Based on the CDR3 plus reference TRBV5-8 and TRBJ1-5, the full variable domain is EAGVTQSPTHLIKTRGQQATLRCSPISGHTSVYWYQQALGLGLQFLLWYDEGEERNRGNFPPRFSGRQFPNYSSELNVNALELEDSALYLCASSRGGQPDSNQPQHFGDGTRLSIL.

The rearrangement uses TRBV6-1 and TRBJ1-2, with TRBD1 as a possible D gene (6 bases). Trimming took off 10 bases at V and 0 bases at J, with 12 bases between the two ends. CDR1 and CDR2 from the germline V gene are MNHNS and SASEGT. CDR3 size: 13 residues. The chain's CDR3 is CATGGRTNYGYTF. CDR3 bases: TGTGCCACCGGGGGCAGAACTAACTATGGCTACACCTTC.

The CDR3 sequence: CASSLDGAVKNTEAFF. The CDR3 DNA sequence: TGCGCCAGCAGCTTGGATGGGGCAGTAAAGAACACTGAAGCTTTCTTT. V and J are TRBV5-1 and TRBJ1-1; D is perhaps TRBD1 (5 bases). The V gene's germline CDR1 is SGHRS and CDR2 YFSETQ. The CDR3 spans 16 residues. With 0 bases removed from V and 1 base from J, the gap between germline ends came to 13 bases.

V and J are TRBV30 and TRBJ1-6; the match to TRBD1 covers 7 bases. The CDR3 runs 13 residues. V was clipped by 6 bases and J by 4 bases; unmatched bases: 3. From germline, CDR1 is GTSNPN and CDR2 SVGIG (reference sequence). The CDR3 spells CACGTEYNSPLHF. The CDR3 region has the DNA TGTGCCTGCGGGACAGAATATAATTCACCCCTCCACTTT. Together with reference TRBV30 and TRBJ1-6, the CDR3 gives the full variable domain: SQTIHQWPATLVQPVGSPLSLECTVEGTSNPNLYWYRQAAGRGLQLLFYSVGIGQISSEVPQNLSASRPQDRQFILSSKKLLLSDSGFYLCACGTEYNSPLHFGNGTRLTVT.

The rearrangement links TRBV29-1 to TRBJ2-3; D could derive from TRBD1 or TRBD2 (6 bases each). V was pared by 4 bases and J by 3 bases, with 14 bases between. The CDR3 has 14 amino acids. The germline V gene encodes CDR1 SQVTM and CDR2 ANQGSEA. The CDR3 region is CSVGGRDTTDTQYF. CDR3 sequence (DNA): TGCAGCGTTGGGGGGCGGGACACAACAGATACGCAGTATTTT.

The rearrangement uses TRBV5-4 and TRBJ2-1, with 12 bases that match TRBD2. The CDR3 is 16 amino acids. With V trimmed by 3 bases and J by 6 bases, 7 bases remained unmatched. Per germline, CDR1 SGHNT and CDR2 YYREEE (reference sequence). CDR3 sequence: CASSSEGLAGLNEQFF. CDR3 sequence (DNA): TGTGCCAGCAGCTCGGAAGGACTAGCGGGACTCAATGAGCAGTTCTTC.

This clone was detected only once. The same CDR3 arises from other DNA sequences in this sample as well. This chain connects TRBV5-1 to TRBJ2-1; 8 bases agree with TRBD2. The V gene's germline CDR1 is SGHRS and CDR2 YFSETQ. This CDR3 comprises 14 residues. V was pared by 4 bases and J by 8 bases, with 8 bases of the junction left unmatched. The DNA for the CDR3 is TGCGCCAGCAGCGGGTTAGCGGGACTGGATGAGCAGTTCTTC. Protein product: CASSGLAGLDEQFF.

Of note for this clone: Within the sample, other DNA sequences also encode this same CDR3. The chain has TRBV15 and TRBJ2-7; no clear D. The V gene's germline CDR1 is LNHNV and CDR2 YYDKDF (reference sequence). The CDR3 consists of 13 residues. Trimming cost V 0 bases and J 5 bases, with 8 bases left between them. Written as DNA, the CDR3 is TGTGCCACCAGCAGAGATCGACAAGACGAGCAGTACTTC. Its protein is CATSRDRQDEQYF.

The V and J genes are TRBV5-5 and TRBJ2-5; D gene uncertain. CDR1 and CDR2 from the germline V gene are SGHKS and YYEKEE (reference sequence). V was trimmed by 5 bases and J by 5 bases, leaving 19 bases between them. The CDR3 runs to 15 residues. The CDR3 DNA reads TGTGCCAGCAGGGAGCACAGCCAACATGGGGAGACCCAGTACTTC. Its translation: CASREHSQHGETQYF. Full variable domain (missing parts from reference TRBV5-5 and TRBJ2-5): DAGVTQSPTHLIKTRGQQVTLRCSPISGHKSVSWYQQVLGQGPQFIFQYYEKEERGRGNFPDRFSARQFPNYSSELNVNALLLGDSALYLCASREHSQHGETQYFGPGTRLLVL.

The V gene is TRBV25-1, the J gene TRBJ1-1, with a weak D call TRBD1 (6 bases). CDR3 length: 15 amino acids. Per the germline V gene, CDR1 is MGHDK and CDR2 is SYGVNS. V lost 3 bases and J lost 1, with 12 bases in between. The CDR3 is CASSEQGSQNTEAFF. Written as DNA, the CDR3 is TGTGCCAGCAGTGAGCAGGGGTCTCAGAACACTGAAGCTTTCTTT.

This sequence joins TRBV4-3 and TRBJ1-1, with D maybe TRBD1 (6 bases). Trimming shortened V by 4 bases and J by 3 bases, and 12 bases separated the two germline ends. CDR1 and CDR2 (germline): LGHNA, YSLEER. The CDR3 runs to 14 residues. The CDR3: CASSRTGRDTEAFF. The CDR3 DNA follows: TGCGCCAGCAGCCGAACAGGGAGAGACACTGAAGCTTTCTTT.

In its sample, this clone was seen once. V usage is TRBV6-1 and J usage is TRBJ1-6, with D possibly matching TRBD1 (5 bases). V dropped 0 bases and J dropped 4 bases, with 10 bases sitting between them. The CDR3 totals 16 residues. Germline CDR1 is MNHNS and CDR2 is SASEGT. The CDR3 spells CASSEAGGVYNSPLHF. The DNA for the CDR3 is TGTGCCAGCAGTGAAGCGGGAGGGGTGTATAATTCACCCCTCCACTTT.

This rearrangement joins TRBV27 to TRBJ1-1; 10 bases agree with TRBD1. V was clipped by 5 bases and J by 0 bases; unmatched bases: 6. Germline CDR1 and CDR2: MNHEY and SMNVEV (reference sequence). The CDR3 sequence is 16 residues long. The CDR3: CASSPRQGAVNTEAFF. CDR3 nucleotide sequence: TGTGCCAGCAGTCCCCGACAGGGGGCAGTGAACACTGAAGCTTTCTTT.

V is TRBV5-1 and J is TRBJ2-2, with TRBD2 matching 7 bases. This CDR3 region has 18 residues. Germline loops: CDR1 SGHRS, CDR2 YFSETQ. With 4 bases clipped from V and 0 bases from J, the junction kept 12 bases outside the gene matches. The CDR3 region has the DNA TGCGCCAGCAGCCTCCGGGTAGCGGGCCTCGCGAACACCGGGGAGCTGTTTTTT. Translated, it gives CASSLRVAGLANTGELFF.

This chain uses TRBV7-2 with TRBJ2-1; D is possibly TRBD1 or TRBD2 (6 bases each). Per germline, CDR1 SGHTA and CDR2 FQGNSA. This CDR3 is 14 amino acids long. The germline V and J ends were trimmed by 5 bases and 6 bases, with 14 bases remaining between them. CDR3 loop: CASSLWGAGNEQFF. DNA for the CDR3: TGTGCCAGCAGCCTATGGGGGGCAGGCAATGAGCAGTTCTTC.

V gene TRBV5-4 combines with J gene TRBJ2-3; 8 bases are shared with TRBD2. V dropped 4 bases and J dropped 4; count of bases not matched to a gene: 5. Germline values: CDR1 SGHNT, CDR2 YYREEE (reference sequence). CDR3 length: 14 amino acids. CDR3 DNA: TGTGCCAGCAGCGATTCCGGGAGGGCAGATACGCAGTATTTT. It specifies CASSDSGRADTQYF.